The 17 T cell receptor beta chains listed next were all sequenced from one sample in a study of blood T cell repertoires in COVID-19. Some clones are missing from TCRdb's copy, which holds only in-frame ones; the method was immunoSEQ multiplex PCR. The sample shows roughly 61,000 clones, about 66% of them seen only once. The sample taken for sequencing was PBMCs or T cells enriched from blood (not recorded which). These receptors all stem from a woman aged 55 to 70 who had been exposed to COVID-19.

This chain joins TRBV5-1 and TRBJ1-3; D ambiguous. The germline V and J ends were trimmed by 4 bases and 4 bases, with 18 bases remaining between them. CDR1 and CDR2 from the germline V gene are SGHRS and YFSETQ. There are 16 residues in the CDR3. Here the CDR3 reads CASSLGIRTEGNTIYF. Written as DNA, the CDR3 is TGCGCCAGCAGCCTGGGAATCCGGACTGAAGGAAACACCATATATTTT. Complete variable domain (other parts from reference TRBV5-1 and TRBJ1-3): KAGVTQTPRYLIKTRGQQVTLSCSPISGHRSVSWYQQTPGQGLQFLFEYFSETQRNKGNFPGRFSGRQFSNSRSEMNVSTLELGDSALYLCASSLGIRTEGNTIYFGEGSWLTVV.

The chain recombines TRBV12-3 or TRBV12-4 with TRBJ1-6; D gene unclear. CDR3 length: 13 residues. V lost 3 bases and J 5 bases, leaving 5 bases between the germline ends. CDR3 sequence: CASSFSNNSPLHF. The CDR3 region has the DNA TGTGCCAGCAGTTTTTCAAATAATTCACCCCTCCACTTT.

The V call is TRBV28, the J call TRBJ1-2; 7 nucleotides agree with TRBD1. CDR3 length: 15 residues. Germline V lookup: CDR1 MDHEN, CDR2 SYDVKM. V trimming: 4 bases; J trimming: 2 bases; junction bases outside the gene matches: 7. The CDR3 reads CASSSSQGNNYGYTF. The CDR3 nucleotides read TGTGCCAGCAGTTCCTCACAGGGGAACAACTATGGCTACACCTTC.

The chain employs TRBV7-2 and TRBJ1-5, with a tentative D call TRBD1 (6 bases). The V end lost 3 bases, the J end lost 5 bases, and 14 bases lay between the germline ends. Germline V CDR1 and CDR2: SGHTA, FQGNSA. The CDR3 sequence is 15 residues long. The CDR3 sequence: CASSFGQGPYQPQHF. For the CDR3, the DNA is TGTGCCAGCAGCTTCGGGCAGGGGCCCTATCAGCCCCAGCATTTT.

The genes are TRBV18 and TRBJ1-4; no firm D call. The V end lost 0 bases, the J end lost 3 bases, and 8 bases lay between the germline ends. Germline V gene data show CDR1 as KGHSH and CDR2 as LQKENI. The CDR3 contains 15 residues. The CDR3 is CASSPPWGANEKLFF. CDR3 DNA sequence: TGTGCCAGCTCACCACCGTGGGGAGCTAATGAAAAACTGTTTTTT.

This chain uses TRBV7-8 with TRBJ2-4; 7 bases map to TRBD2. J gave up 7 bases and V 5 bases, and 14 bases lay outside the gene matches. Germline CDR1 and CDR2: SGHVS and FQNEAQ. There are 16 residues in the CDR3. The CDR3 DNA follows: TGTGCCAGCAGCCCGAGGAGCGGGGTGATCGGTAACATTCAGTACTTC. Encoded protein: CASSPRSGVIGNIQYF.

Only a few counts were recorded for this clone. The gene calls are TRBV27 and TRBJ2-7; TRBD2 is a possible D gene (5 bases). V was clipped by 2 bases and J by 7 bases, with 15 bases between them. The germline V gene has CDR1 MNHEY and CDR2 SMNVEV (reference sequence). The CDR3 extends over 14 amino acids. CDR3 in amino acids: CASSLLSPAGEQYF. CDR3 bases: TGTGCCAGCAGTTTACTCTCCCCGGCGGGTGAGCAGTACTTC.

This chain links TRBV9 with TRBJ1-2, with D perhaps matching TRBD1 (5 bases). V gave up 3 bases and J gave up 4 bases, with 10 bases separating them. CDR3 length: 13 residues. The germline V gene has CDR1 SGDLS and CDR2 YYNGEE. DNA for the CDR3: TGTGCCAGCAGCGCCCCGGGGGGCTATGGCTACACCTTC. Its protein product is CASSAPGGYGYTF.

This clone is medium-sized in the sample. The rearrangement links TRBV19 to TRBJ2-1; 9 nucleotides line up with TRBD2. V shed 5 bases, J shed 3 bases, and the junction held 5 bases outside the gene matches. Germline values: CDR1 LNHDA, CDR2 SQIVND (reference sequence). The CDR3 totals 15 residues. CDR3 nucleotides: TGTGCCAGTAGTCGGGTAGCGGGGGACTACAATGAGCAGTTCTTC. As protein: CASSRVAGDYNEQFF.

The chain has TRBV7-8 and TRBJ2-1; tentatively, D is TRBD2 (5 bases). V gave up 1 base and J gave up 9 bases, with 10 bases separating them. Germline V CDR1 and CDR2: SGHVS, FQNEAQ. The CDR3 has 13 residues. The CDR3 sequence: CASSLGSSGEQFF. CDR3 nucleotide sequence: TGTGCCAGCAGCTTAGGATCGAGCGGTGAGCAGTTCTTC.

This chain joins TRBV18 and TRBJ2-5, with a weak D call TRBD2 (5 bases). The germline V gene encodes CDR1 KGHSH and CDR2 LQKENI. This CDR3 has 15 amino acids. Trimming pared 3 bases from V and 5 bases from J, leaving 16 bases between. CDR3 sequence: CASSPGIGVRETQYF. The CDR3 bases are TGTGCCAGCTCACCGGGGATCGGGGTCAGGGAGACCCAGTACTTC.

The chain recombines TRBV24-1 with TRBJ2-1, with 9 bases that match TRBD1. CDR3 size: 15 residues. V was clipped by 3 bases and J by 8 bases; unmatched bases: 7. Germline V gives CDR1 KGHDR, CDR2 SFDVKD. The CDR3 region has the DNA TGTGCCACCAGTGATAGACAGGGGGTAAGTGATGAGCAGTTCTTC. Translation gives CATSDRQGVSDEQFF.

The rearrangement links TRBV2 to TRBJ2-2; 8 bases line up with TRBD1. The CDR3 is 15 residues long. From germline, CDR1 is SNHLY and CDR2 FYNNEI. V trimming: 4 bases; J trimming: 6 bases; junction bases outside the gene matches: 7. This chain's CDR3 is CASSVRQGWAGELFF. In DNA form, the CDR3 reads TGTGCCAGCAGTGTTAGACAGGGGTGGGCCGGGGAGCTGTTTTTT.

This clone was counted between two and nine times. V usage is TRBV28 and J usage is TRBJ1-1; 7 nucleotides align to TRBD1. The CDR3 consists of 13 residues. Germline-derived CDR1 and CDR2 are MDHEN and SYDVKM. J gave up 11 bases and V 3 bases, and 9 bases lay outside the gene matches. The CDR3 bases are TGTGCCAGCAGTTTCTCGACAGGGAGCACGGCTTTCTTT. The encoded protein is CASSFSTGSTAFF.

The gene calls are TRBV28 and TRBJ2-7, with TRBD2 identical over 10 bases. Germline trimming cut 5 bases from V and 6 bases from J; bases unmatched to any gene: 19. This CDR3 is built from 18 residues. CDR1 and CDR2 (germline): MDHEN, SYDVKM. The CDR3 spells CASSARLTTSGVYREQYF. In DNA, the CDR3 is TGTGCCAGCAGTGCACGCCTTACTACTAGCGGGGTGTATCGCGAGCAGTACTTC.

The chain links TRBV19 to TRBJ1-5, with 7 bases matching TRBD1. The trim removed 0 bases at V and 4 bases at J, leaving 9 bases unmatched. This CDR3 spans 17 amino acids. The germline gives CDR1 LNHDA, CDR2 SQIVND (reference sequence). DNA for the CDR3: TGTGCCAGTAGTATAGATAATATACCAGGGGGGAATCAGCCCCAGCATTTT. Amino acid sequence: CASSIDNIPGGNQPQHF.

V usage is TRBV10-1 and J usage is TRBJ2-7, with 9 bases matching TRBD1. The CDR3 spans 15 residues. V shed 6 bases, J shed 4 bases, and the junction held 10 bases outside the gene matches. Germline values: CDR1 WNHNN, CDR2 SYGVQD (reference sequence). In DNA, the CDR3 is TGCGCCAGCAGGAGGAGGACGGGACAGGGTTACGAGCAGTACTTC. It yields the protein CASRRRTGQGYEQYF.